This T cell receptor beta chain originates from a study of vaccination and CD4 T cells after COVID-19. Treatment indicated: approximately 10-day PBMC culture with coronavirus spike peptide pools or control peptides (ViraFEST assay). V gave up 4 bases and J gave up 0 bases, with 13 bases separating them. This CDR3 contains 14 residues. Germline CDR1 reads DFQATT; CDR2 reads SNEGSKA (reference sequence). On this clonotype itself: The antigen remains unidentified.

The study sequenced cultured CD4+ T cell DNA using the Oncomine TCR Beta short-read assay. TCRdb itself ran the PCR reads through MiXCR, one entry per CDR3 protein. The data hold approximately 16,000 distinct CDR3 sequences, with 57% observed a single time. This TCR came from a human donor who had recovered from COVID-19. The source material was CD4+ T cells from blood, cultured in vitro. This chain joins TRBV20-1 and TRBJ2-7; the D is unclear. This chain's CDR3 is CSAITSSSSYEQYF. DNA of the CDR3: TGCAGTGCTATAACTTCCTCCAGCTCCTACGAGCAGTACTTC.